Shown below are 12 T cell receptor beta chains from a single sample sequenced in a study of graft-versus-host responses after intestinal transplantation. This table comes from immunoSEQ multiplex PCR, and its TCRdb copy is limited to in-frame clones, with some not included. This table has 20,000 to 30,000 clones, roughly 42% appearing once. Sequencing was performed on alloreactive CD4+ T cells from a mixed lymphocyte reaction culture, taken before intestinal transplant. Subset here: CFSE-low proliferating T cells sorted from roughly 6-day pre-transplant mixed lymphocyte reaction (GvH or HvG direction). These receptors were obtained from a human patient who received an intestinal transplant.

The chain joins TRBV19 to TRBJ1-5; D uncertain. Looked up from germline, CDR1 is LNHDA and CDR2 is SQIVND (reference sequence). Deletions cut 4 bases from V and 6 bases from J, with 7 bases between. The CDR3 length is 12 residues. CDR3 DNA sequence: TGTGCCAGTAGTAGGACTTCTCAGCCCCAGCATTTT. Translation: CASSRTSQPQHF.

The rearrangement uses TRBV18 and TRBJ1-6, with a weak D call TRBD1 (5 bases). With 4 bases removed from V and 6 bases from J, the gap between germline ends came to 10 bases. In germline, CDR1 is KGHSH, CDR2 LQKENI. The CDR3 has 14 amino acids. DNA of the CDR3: TGTGCCAGCTCACGGGGGGACGGTAATTCACCCCTCCACTTT. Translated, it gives CASSRGDGNSPLHF.

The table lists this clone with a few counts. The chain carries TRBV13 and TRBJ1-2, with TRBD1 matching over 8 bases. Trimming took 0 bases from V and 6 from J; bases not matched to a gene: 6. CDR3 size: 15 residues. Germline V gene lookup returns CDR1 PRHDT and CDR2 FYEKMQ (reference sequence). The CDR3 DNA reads TGTGCCAGCAGCTTAGGCTCGACAGGGGTCCATGGCTACACCTTC. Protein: CASSLGSTGVHGYTF. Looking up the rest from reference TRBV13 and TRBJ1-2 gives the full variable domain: AAGVIQSPRHLIKEKRETATLKCYPIPRHDTVYWYQQGPGQDPQFLISFYEKMQSDKGSIPDRFSAQQFSDYHSELNMSSLELGDSALYFCASSLGSTGVHGYTFGSGTRLTVV.

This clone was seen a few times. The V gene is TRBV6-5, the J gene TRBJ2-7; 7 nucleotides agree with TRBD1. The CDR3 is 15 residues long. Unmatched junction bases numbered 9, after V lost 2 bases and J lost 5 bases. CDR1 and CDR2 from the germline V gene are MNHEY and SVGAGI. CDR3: CASSYRPGGIDEQYF. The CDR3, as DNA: TGTGCCAGCAGTTACCGTCCAGGGGGTATCGACGAGCAGTACTTC.

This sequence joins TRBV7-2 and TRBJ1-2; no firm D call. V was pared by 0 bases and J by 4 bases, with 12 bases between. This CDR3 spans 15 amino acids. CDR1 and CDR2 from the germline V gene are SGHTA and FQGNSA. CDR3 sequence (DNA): TGTGCCAGCAGCTTAGCGCGGGTTTCCCCCTATGGCTACACCTTC. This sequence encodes CASSLARVSPYGYTF.

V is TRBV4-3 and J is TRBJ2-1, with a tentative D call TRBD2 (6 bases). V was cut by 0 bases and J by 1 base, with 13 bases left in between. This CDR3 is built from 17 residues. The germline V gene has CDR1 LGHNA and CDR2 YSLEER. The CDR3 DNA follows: TGCGCCAGCAGCCAAGATTCTGGTGGGGGGTCCTACAATGAGCAGTTCTTC. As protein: CASSQDSGGGSYNEQFF.

CDR3 DNA sequence: TGCGCCAGCAGCTTGGCGGCGGCCACGGGGGAGGCTTTCTTT. Translated: CASSLAAATGEAFF. The gene calls are TRBV5-1 and TRBJ1-1, with D tentatively TRBD1 (5 bases). CDR1 is SGHRS, CDR2 YFSETQ, per germline. The CDR3 length is 14 residues. V was cut by 0 bases and J by 11 bases, with 17 bases left in between.

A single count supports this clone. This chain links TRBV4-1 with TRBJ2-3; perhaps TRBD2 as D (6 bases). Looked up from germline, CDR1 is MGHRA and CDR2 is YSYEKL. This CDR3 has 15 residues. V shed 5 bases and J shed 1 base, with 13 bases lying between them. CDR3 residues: CASSSREKGTDTQYF. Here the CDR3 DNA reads TGCGCCAGCAGCAGCCGGGAGAAAGGCACAGATACGCAGTATTTT.

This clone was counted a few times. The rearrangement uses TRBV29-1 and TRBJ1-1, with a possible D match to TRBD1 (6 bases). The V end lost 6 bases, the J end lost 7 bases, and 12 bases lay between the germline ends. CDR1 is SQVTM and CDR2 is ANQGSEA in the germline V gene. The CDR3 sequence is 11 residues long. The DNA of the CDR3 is TGCAGCGTGGTCGAACAGGGTGAAGCTTTCTTT. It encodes CSVVEQGEAFF.

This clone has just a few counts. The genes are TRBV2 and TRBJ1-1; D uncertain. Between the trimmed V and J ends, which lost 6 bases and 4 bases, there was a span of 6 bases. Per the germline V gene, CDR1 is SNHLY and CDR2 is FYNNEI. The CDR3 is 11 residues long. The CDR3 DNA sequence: TGTGCCAGCAGGTGGCCCACTGAAGCTTTCTTT. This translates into CASRWPTEAFF.

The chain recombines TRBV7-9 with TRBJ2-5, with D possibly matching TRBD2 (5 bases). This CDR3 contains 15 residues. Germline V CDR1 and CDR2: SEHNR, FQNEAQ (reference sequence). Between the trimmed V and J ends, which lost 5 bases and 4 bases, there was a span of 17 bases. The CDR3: CASSLMGLRGETQYF. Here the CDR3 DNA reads TGTGCCAGCAGCCTAATGGGCCTTCGGGGAGAGACCCAGTACTTC.

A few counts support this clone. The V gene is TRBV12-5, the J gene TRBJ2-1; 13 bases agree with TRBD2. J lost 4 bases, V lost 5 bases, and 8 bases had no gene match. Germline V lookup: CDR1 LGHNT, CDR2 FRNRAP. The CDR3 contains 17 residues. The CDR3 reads CASGQPGLAGRYNEQFF. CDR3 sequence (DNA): TGTGCTAGTGGTCAACCGGGACTAGCGGGGAGATACAATGAGCAGTTCTTC. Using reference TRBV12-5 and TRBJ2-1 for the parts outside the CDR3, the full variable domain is DARVTQTPRHKVTEMGQEVTMRCQPILGHNTVFWYRQTMMQGLELLAYFRNRAPLDDSGMPKDRFSAEMPDATLATLKIQPSEPRDSAVYFCASGQPGLAGRYNEQFFGPGTRLTVL.